Below, 21 T cell receptor beta chains from the same sample are listed, as sequenced in a study of blood T cell repertoires in COVID-19. Generated by immunoSEQ multiplex PCR, the TCRdb table keeps only in-frame clones and is missing some. The table records 50,000 to 65,000 clones, around four fifths of them present only once. The sample taken for sequencing was peripheral blood. The receptor source for this set is a man aged 70 or older with acute or convalescent COVID-19.

This clone was observed once. The genes are TRBV5-5 and TRBJ1-2; 9 bases align to TRBD1. The V segment lost 4 bases and the J segment 6 bases; nucleotides outside the gene matches: 16. The CDR3 is 17 amino acids. In germline, CDR1 is SGHKS, CDR2 YYEKEE (reference sequence). The CDR3 sequence: CASSQTSGTGWGDGYTF. CDR3 DNA: TGTGCCAGCAGCCAAACCTCCGGGACAGGGTGGGGGGATGGCTACACCTTC.

In this sample, this clone turned up once. The chain uses TRBV4-1 and TRBJ1-4; 8 nucleotides match TRBD1. The CDR3 covers 18 residues. Per the germline V gene, CDR1 is MGHRA and CDR2 is YSYEKL. With V trimmed by 0 bases and J by 7 bases, 13 bases remained unmatched. CDR3 sequence reads: CASSQDPTHRGKSEKLFF. CDR3 coding DNA: TGCGCCAGCAGCCAAGACCCTACACACAGGGGGAAGAGTGAAAAACTGTTTTTT.

The V gene is TRBV5-5, the J gene TRBJ1-2, with 8 bases aligning to TRBD1. The CDR3 length is 14 residues. Germline loops: CDR1 SGHKS, CDR2 YYEKEE (reference sequence). J lost 6 bases, V lost 1 base, and 5 bases had no gene match. Here the CDR3 reads CASSLPTGGDGYTF. As DNA, the CDR3 is TGTGCCAGCAGCTTGCCCACAGGGGGGGATGGCTACACCTTC.

The rearrangement links TRBV2 to TRBJ1-2; D is perhaps TRBD1 (5 bases). The CDR3 is made up of 14 amino acids. Trimming took off 6 bases at V and 4 bases at J, with 15 bases between the two ends. Germline CDR1 reads SNHLY; CDR2 reads FYNNEI. CDR3: CASSAGTGGYGYTF. The CDR3 nucleotides are TGTGCCAGCAGCGCCGGAACGGGGGGCTATGGCTACACCTTC.

The chain combines TRBV5-6 with TRBJ2-2; D is unclear. The CDR3 runs 14 residues. The ends were cut back, 3 bases at V and 6 bases at J, with 12 bases in the middle. Germline lookup yields CDR1 SGHDT and CDR2 YYEEEE. CDR3 bases: TGTGCCAGCAGCTCCCGACATCAGGCCGGGGAGCTGTTTTTT. Amino acids: CASSSRHQAGELFF.

The chain carries TRBV5-1 and TRBJ1-1; D is possibly TRBD1 (6 bases). The CDR3 extends over 14 amino acids. Germline values: CDR1 SGHRS, CDR2 YFSETQ. The V and J ends lost 3 bases and 0 bases respectively, with 9 bases between them. The CDR3 loop reads CASSWGPMNTEAFF. For the CDR3, the DNA is TGCGCCAGCAGCTGGGGGCCCATGAACACTGAAGCTTTCTTT.

This clone was counted once. The V and J genes are TRBV11-1 and TRBJ2-7, with TRBD1 matching 8 bases. The CDR3 has 14 residues. Trimming at V came to 5 bases and at J to 7 bases, leaving 10 bases not matched to a gene. Looked up from germline, CDR1 is SGHAT and CDR2 is FQDESV (reference sequence). CDR3 DNA sequence: TGTGCCAGCAGCAAGCGCAGGGGGACAGGTGAGCAGTACTTC. It encodes CASSKRRGTGEQYF.

This sequence joins TRBV3-1 (or the pseudogene TRBV3-2) and TRBJ1-2; D is unclear. CDR1 and CDR2 (germline): LGHDT, YNNKEL (reference sequence). CDR3 length equals 13 residues. V was clipped by 0 bases and J by 8 bases, with 10 bases between them. The DNA for the CDR3 is TGTGCCAGCAGCCAAGAGGGCCGCGCCGGCTACACCTTC. Translated, it gives CASSQEGRAGYTF.

The chain has TRBV5-1 and TRBJ2-1, with 7 bases aligning to TRBD2. This CDR3 has 15 residues. J was trimmed by 8 bases and V by 0 bases; bases with no gene match: 8. CDR1 SGHRS and CDR2 YFSETQ come from the germline V gene. CDR3 DNA sequence: TGCGCCAGCAGCTTGGGAAGTAGCGGGTCGGATGAGCAGTTCTTC. Amino acids: CASSLGSSGSDEQFF.

The chain links TRBV10-3 to TRBJ1-3, with 10 bases fitting TRBD1. This CDR3 has 15 residues. Germline V gene sequence: CDR1 ENHRY, CDR2 SYGVKD. The trim removed 5 bases at V and 5 bases at J, leaving 6 bases unmatched. CDR3 in DNA: TGTGCCATCAGTTCCGGACAGGGGGATAGAAACACCATATATTTT. Translation gives CAISSGQGDRNTIYF.

The gene calls are TRBV5-6 and TRBJ2-3; 7 bases align to TRBD2. The CDR3 spans 11 residues. V shed 0 bases, J shed 14 bases, and the junction held 3 bases outside the gene matches. The germline V gene has CDR1 SGHDT and CDR2 YYEEEE. The CDR3 sequence is CASSLGTSRYF. The CDR3 DNA is TGTGCCAGCAGCTTGGGGACTAGTCGGTATTTT.

This chain uses TRBV5-1 with TRBJ1-3, with D hard to call. The CDR3 has 15 amino acids. Germline CDR1 and CDR2: SGHRS and YFSETQ. V lost 1 base and J 0 bases, leaving 8 bases between the germline ends. The CDR3 loop reads CASSLQAGSGNTIYF. The CDR3 region has the DNA TGCGCCAGCAGCTTGCAGGCGGGCTCTGGAAACACCATATATTTT.

The chain uses TRBV5-1 and TRBJ2-3, with TRBD1 matching 7 bases. Germline CDR1 and CDR2: SGHRS and YFSETQ. The CDR3 loop spans 15 amino acids. The J segment lost 1 base and the V segment lost 4 bases, leaving 6 bases of the junction unmatched. CDR3 sequence reads: CASSRGQAGTDTQYF. As DNA, the CDR3 is TGCGCCAGCAGCCGAGGACAGGCGGGCACAGATACGCAGTATTTT. The full variable domain, rest sourced from reference TRBV5-1 and TRBJ2-3, is KAGVTQTPRYLIKTRGQQVTLSCSPISGHRSVSWYQQTPGQGLQFLFEYFSETQRNKGNFPGRFSGRQFSNSRSEMNVSTLELGDSALYLCASSRGQAGTDTQYFGPGTRLTVL.

This chain joins TRBV7-8 and TRBJ2-1; a possible D gene is TRBD1 (6 bases). Trimming took off 5 bases at V and 4 bases at J, with 18 bases between the two ends. CDR1 SGHVS and CDR2 FQNEAQ come from the germline V gene. The CDR3 extends over 16 amino acids. CDR3 DNA sequence: TGTGCCAGCAGCCCCCTGAGGGGGACCATATACAATGAGCAGTTCTTC. This codes for CASSPLRGTIYNEQFF.

The V and J genes are TRBV18 and TRBJ2-5; D perhaps matches TRBD2 (5 bases). The germline CDR1 and CDR2 sequences are KGHSH and LQKENI. V shed 4 bases and J shed 5 bases, with 14 bases lying between them. CDR3 length equals 14 residues. The CDR3 nucleotides read TGTGCCAGCTCACAGGAGGTTAGGGTTGAGACCCAGTACTTC. Its translation: CASSQEVRVETQYF.

This chain joins TRBV10-2 and TRBJ2-2, with 7 bases aligning to TRBD1. CDR1 WSHSY and CDR2 SAAADI come from the germline V gene. Unmatched junction bases numbered 15, after V lost 7 bases and J lost 7 bases. The CDR3 is 16 residues long. CDR3 loop: CASTGVSTGVGGELFF. Here the CDR3 DNA reads TGCGCCAGCACAGGAGTCTCTACAGGGGTTGGCGGGGAGCTGTTTTTT.

V usage is TRBV6-5 and J usage is TRBJ2-3; D might be TRBD2 (5 bases). Trimming shortened V by 6 bases and J by 2 bases, and 9 bases separated the two germline ends. The germline V gene encodes CDR1 MNHEY and CDR2 SVGAGI. The CDR3 runs 13 residues. CDR3: CASRDSNTDTQYF. The CDR3 DNA reads as TGTGCCAGCAGGGACTCCAACACAGATACGCAGTATTTT.

This chain connects TRBV5-1 to TRBJ2-2, with D tentatively TRBD1 (5 bases). The CDR3 covers 15 residues. Deletions cut 2 bases from V and 2 bases from J, with 10 bases between. Germline CDR1 SGHRS, CDR2 YFSETQ. This CDR3 is CASSLKGPNTGELFF. CDR3 in DNA: TGCGCCAGCAGCTTAAAGGGGCCTAACACCGGGGAGCTGTTTTTT.

The chain carries TRBV18 and TRBJ2-2, with D tentatively TRBD1 (6 bases). The germline V gene encodes CDR1 KGHSH and CDR2 LQKENI. V lost 6 bases, J lost 4 bases, and 15 bases lay in between. CDR3 length equals 15 residues. CDR3 protein: CASSAPGHRTGELFF. Written as DNA, the CDR3 is TGTGCCAGCTCGGCTCCGGGACACCGCACCGGGGAGCTGTTTTTT.

This rearrangement joins TRBV3-1 (or the pseudogene TRBV3-2) to TRBJ1-1, with D tentatively TRBD1 (5 bases). The CDR3 has 14 residues. Germline CDR1 and CDR2: LGHDT and YNNKEL (reference sequence). V was clipped by 2 bases and J by 0 bases, with 7 bases between them. CDR3 sequence reads: CASSQQGMNTEAFF. The CDR3 DNA follows: TGTGCCAGCAGCCAACAGGGTATGAACACTGAAGCTTTCTTT.

The chain uses TRBV2 and TRBJ2-7, with 7 nucleotides matching TRBD2. There are 15 residues in the CDR3. The trim removed 5 bases at V and 2 bases at J, leaving 9 bases unmatched. The germline V gene encodes CDR1 SNHLY and CDR2 FYNNEI. DNA of the CDR3: TGTGCCAGCAGTCGTTCTGGACTAGGGCCCTACGAGCAGTACTTC. Translating it yields CASSRSGLGPYEQYF.